The rows below give T cell receptor beta chains drawn from one sample of a study of early T cells in non-severe SARS-CoV-2 infection. TCRdb re-analysed the 5' RACE reads in MiXCR, keeping a single row per CDR3 protein. Of some 71,000 distinct CDR3 sequences in the sample, roughly 13% were seen once. Sequenced: whole blood. The receptors come from an adult who was a healthcare worker with PCR-confirmed SARS-CoV-2 infection or an uninfected control (not recorded which). CDR3s include the opening cysteine and the closing phenylalanine or tryptophan. Fields, in order: V gene, D gene, CDR3 length, clone size, J gene, CDR3 DNA, CDR3 protein. The D gene is left open where the match is weak. A row's size may be missing; if present it is once, few, many or a size class.

>TRBV30|-|14|-|TRBJ2-2
TGTGCCTGGAGTGTAGGCGGGAACACCGGGGAGCTGTTTTTT
CAWSVGGNTGELFF
>TRBV7-3|TRBD1|18|-|TRBJ2-1
TGTGCCAGCAGCCCCCAGGGGGCAGGGGTAGGCCCGATAGGGGGGCAGTTCTTC
CASSPQGAGVGPIGGQFF
>TRBV5-1|-|13|few|TRBJ2-1
TGCGCCAGCAGCTTGTCGACAAATAATGAGCAGTTCTTC
CASSLSTNNEQFF
>TRBV28|-|15|few|TRBJ2-5
TGTGCCAGCAGTTCCCCGGGGCCTTACCAAGAGACCCAGTACTTC
CASSSPGPYQETQYF
>TRBV5-1|-|15|few|TRBJ2-3
TGCGCCAGCAGCTTTATCGGCTATAGCACAGATACGCAGTATTTT
CASSFIGYSTDTQYF
>TRBV12-5|-|13|-|TRBJ1-3
TGTGCTAGCAGCTCGGGGCTGGGAAACACCATATATTTT
CASSSGLGNTIYF
>TRBV7-3|-|14|many|TRBJ2-6
TGTGCCAGCAGCCAGCCACACGGGGCCAACGTCCTGACTTTC
CASSQPHGANVLTF
>TRBV4-3|-|16|many|TRBJ2-1
TGCGCCAGCAGCCAAGGATCAATCGGGTCTTACAATGAGCAGTTCTTC
CASSQGSIGSYNEQFF
>TRBV5-4|-|16|few|TRBJ1-1
TGTGCCAGCAGCCTCGGCCTAAGATCCCCCAACACTGAAGCTTTCTTT
CASSLGLRSPNTEAFF
>TRBV29-1|-|12|many|TRBJ2-7
TGCAGCGTTGAAAGGGGAGGGGGCGAGCAGTACTTC
CSVERGGGEQYF
>TRBV28|-|15|few|TRBJ1-6
TGTGCCACTCGGGACTCAATAACCTATAATTCACCCCTCCACTTT
CATRDSITYNSPLHF
>TRBV4-3|-|15|many|TRBJ1-4
TGCGCCAGCAGCCAAGATTTGGGCTGGGGGGAAAAACTGTTTTTT
CASSQDLGWGEKLFF
>TRBV20-1|TRBD1|15|-|TRBJ1-5
TGCAGTGCCCCACCCAGACAGGGGAGCAATCAGCCCCAGCATTTT
CSAPPRQGSNQPQHF
>TRBV12-3/TRBV12-4|-|15|few|TRBJ2-1
TGTGCCAGCAGCCCAGGACATGGGGGTTACAATGAGCAGTTCTTC
CASSPGHGGYNEQFF
>TRBV29-1|-|13|-|TRBJ1-5
TGCAGCGTTGGGGGGTCAGACAATCAGCCCCAGCATTTT
CSVGGSDNQPQHF
>TRBV13|-|12|many|TRBJ2-7
TGTGCCAGCAGCTTTTACAGGTCCGGACAGTACTTC
CASSFYRSGQYF
>TRBV6-5|TRBD2|19|-|TRBJ2-3
TGTGCCAGCAGTTACTCGGGCGACGGGGGACTAGCGGGGATAAATACGCAGTATTTT
CASSYSGDGGLAGINTQYF
>TRBV5-1|TRBD2|16|-|TRBJ2-1
TGCGCCAGCAGCTCCACCGCGGGGGGCTCCTACAATGAGCAGTTCTTC
CASSSTAGGSYNEQFF
>TRBV6-2/TRBV6-3|-|11|many|TRBJ2-3
TGTGCCAGCGGGGATACAGATACGCAGTATTTT
CASGDTDTQYF
>TRBV5-1|-|17|many|TRBJ1-4
TGCGCCAGCAGCTTGGTAGGCGGTTGGAAGGCTAATGAAAAACTGTTTTTT
CASSLVGGWKANEKLFF
>TRBV12-5|-|14|-|TRBJ2-1
TGTGCTAGTGGTCCATCGACTAGTTATGATGAGCAGTTCTTC
CASGPSTSYDEQFF
>TRBV6-1|TRBD1|15|once|TRBJ1-1
TGTGCCAGCAGGACAGGGGGCGCGTGGAACACTGAAGCTTTCTTT
CASRTGGAWNTEAFF
>TRBV7-2|-|14|few|TRBJ2-7
TGTGCCAGCAGCTTACACAGTAGCTCCTACGAGCAGTACTTC
CASSLHSSSYEQYF
>TRBV6-1|-|11|few|TRBJ2-1
TGTGCCAGCAGCGACTGGATTATCCGTCGCTTC
CASSDWIIRRF
>TRBV6-5|TRBD1|14|few|TRBJ2-7
TGTGCCAGCAGTCGGGACAGCCTTTTCCACGAGCAGTACTTC
CASSRDSLFHEQYF
>TRBV20-1|TRBD1|14|many|TRBJ2-7
TGCAGTGCTAAGACCGGGACAGGGGTTTACGAGCAGTACTTC
CSAKTGTGVYEQYF
>TRBV4-3|-|16|-|TRBJ2-2
TGCGCCAGCAGCCAAATGGATAGAGGGCGAGTCGGGGAGCTGTTTTTT
CASSQMDRGRVGELFF
>TRBV9|-|17|-|TRBJ2-2
TGTGCCAGCAGCGCCCCTCAAACATCGAGGGACACCGGGGAGCTGTTTTTT
CASSAPQTSRDTGELFF
>TRBV3-1|TRBD1|14|-|TRBJ1-2
TGTGCCAGCAGCCAGGACAGGGGGCTCGGTGGCTACACCTTC
CASSQDRGLGGYTF
>TRBV20-1|-|14|few|TRBJ2-5
TGCAGTGCTAGAGACATATACTACCAAGAGACCCAGTACTTC
CSARDIYYQETQYF
>TRBV11-2|-|14|-|TRBJ1-4
TGTGCCAGCAGCTTCAGTCAACTTAATGAAAAACTGTTTTTT
CASSFSQLNEKLFF
>TRBV7-9|TRBD1|14|-|TRBJ1-4
TGTGCCAGCAGCAACGGACAGGGGAACGAAAAACTGTTTTTT
CASSNGQGNEKLFF
>TRBV28|-|14|few|TRBJ1-6
TGTGCCAGCAGAGTGTCCGGGAGGGATTCACCCCTCCACTTT
CASRVSGRDSPLHF
>TRBV9|-|12|-|TRBJ1-5
TGTGCCAGCAGCAGGGGCGATCAGCCCCAGCATTTT
CASSRGDQPQHF
>TRBV19|-|15|many|TRBJ1-4
TGTGCCAGTAGGACGGCGGGGGCCTTTAATGAAAAACTGTTTTTT
CASRTAGAFNEKLFF
>TRBV12-3/TRBV12-4|TRBD1|19|-|TRBJ2-6
TGTGCCAGCAGTTTTCAGGGGGCCCTAGGTCCCTCTGGGGCCAACGTCCTGACTTTC
CASSFQGALGPSGANVLTF
>TRBV29-1|-|11|-|TRBJ1-2
TGCAGCGTTGGACAAAGCTATGGCTACACCTTC
CSVGQSYGYTF
>TRBV29-1|TRBD2|15|-|TRBJ2-5
TGCAGCGTGATCGGGGGGGAGGCTCGTATCGAGACCCAGTACTTC
CSVIGGEARIETQYF
>TRBV29-1|-|14|-|TRBJ2-1
TGCAGCGTTGTGGAGGGGCAGTCCTACAATGAGCAGTTCTTC
CSVVEGQSYNEQFF
>TRBV3-1|-|14|few|TRBJ2-7
TGTGCCAGCAGCCAAGTTTCAGGGAACTACGAGCAGTACTTC
CASSQVSGNYEQYF
>TRBV10-3|-|16|-|TRBJ2-3
TGTGCCATCAGTGCCGGACCGGAGGGGGGCACAGATACGCAGTATTTT
CAISAGPEGGTDTQYF
>TRBV6-2/TRBV6-3|TRBD2|14|-|TRBJ2-2
TGTGCCAGCAGTGCGACTAGCCTCACCGGGGAGCTGTTTTTT
CASSATSLTGELFF
>TRBV7-8|TRBD2|18|few|TRBJ2-3
TGTGCCAGCAGCTTAAGGACTAGCGGGGCCCCTAGCACAGATACGCAGTATTTT
CASSLRTSGAPSTDTQYF
>TRBV29-1|-|12|few|TRBJ2-3
TGCAGCGCGACACAGACCGCAGATACGCAGTATTTT
CSATQTADTQYF
>TRBV11-2|-|13|many|TRBJ1-5
TGTGCCAGCAGCTTCGACAGCAATCAGCCCCAGCATTTT
CASSFDSNQPQHF
>TRBV29-1|-|10|few|TRBJ1-1
TGCAGCGCCAAGAACACTGAAGCTTTCTTT
CSAKNTEAFF
>TRBV11-2|-|14|many|TRBJ2-7
TGTGCCAGCAGCTTCGGGGCCGGATCCTACGAGCAGTACTTC
CASSFGAGSYEQYF
>TRBV7-9|-|13|-|TRBJ1-6
TGTGCCAGCAGCTTGGATGGGAATTCACCCCTCCACTTT
CASSLDGNSPLHF
>TRBV2|-|13|-|TRBJ1-2
TGTGCCAGCAGTGAAGTGAGAAACTATGGCTACACCTTC
CASSEVRNYGYTF
>TRBV28|TRBD2|15|many|TRBJ2-1
TGTGCCAGCAGCCTTAGCGGGGGGCCCGACAATGAGCAGTTCTTC
CASSLSGGPDNEQFF
>TRBV14|-|12|-|TRBJ2-1
TGTGCCAGCAGCCCCTCCTACAATGAGCAGTTCTTC
CASSPSYNEQFF
>TRBV6-1|TRBD1|14|-|TRBJ1-4
TGTGCCAGCAGTGAACAGGGGGGGTTTGAAAAACTGTTTTTT
CASSEQGGFEKLFF
>TRBV2|-|11|-|TRBJ2-7
TGTGCCAGTCAGACTTACTACGAGCAGTACTTC
CASQTYYEQYF
>TRBV5-6|-|14|few|TRBJ2-4
TGTGCCAGCAGCTTACAGGTAGCCAAAAACATTCAGTACTTC
CASSLQVAKNIQYF
>TRBV29-1|-|11|many|TRBJ1-2
TGCAGCGGTACAGATAATTATGGCTACACCTTC
CSGTDNYGYTF
>TRBV29-1|-|14|few|TRBJ1-2
TGCAGCGTTGAACCCTTACTGGGCAGCTATGGCTACACCTTC
CSVEPLLGSYGYTF
>TRBV4-2|TRBD2|17|few|TRBJ2-3
TGTGCCAGCAGCCTTAGGACTAGCGGGGGGAATGGAGATACGCAGTATTTT
CASSLRTSGGNGDTQYF